This TCR beta chain was captured by sequencing in a study of blood T cell repertoires in COVID-19. The CDR3 sequence is 13 residues long. V gave up 4 bases and J gave up 9 bases, with 12 bases separating them. Germline CDR1 reads KGHSY; CDR2 reads FQNENV. Here immunoSEQ multiplex PCR was the method, and the copy in TCRdb shows in-frame clones only, minus some. This sample has 80,000 or so clones, with roughly 90% found just once. What was sequenced was peripheral blood. The clonotype was recovered from a middle-aged man with acute or convalescent COVID-19. The genes are TRBV16 and TRBJ2-2; D gene ambiguous. The CDR3 loop is CASSLAHARELFF. As DNA, the CDR3 is TGTGCCAGCAGCCTCGCACACGCACGGGAGCTGTTTTTT.